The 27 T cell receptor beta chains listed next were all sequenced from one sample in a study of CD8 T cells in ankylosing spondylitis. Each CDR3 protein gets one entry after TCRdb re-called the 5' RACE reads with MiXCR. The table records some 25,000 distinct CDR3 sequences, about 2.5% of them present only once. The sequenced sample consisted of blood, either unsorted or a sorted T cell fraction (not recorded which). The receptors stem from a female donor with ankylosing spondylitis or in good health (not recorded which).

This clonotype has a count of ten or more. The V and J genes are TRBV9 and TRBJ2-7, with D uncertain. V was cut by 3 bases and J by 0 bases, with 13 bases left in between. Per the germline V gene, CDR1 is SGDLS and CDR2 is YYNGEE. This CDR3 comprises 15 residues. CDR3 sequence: CASSAIPDGSYEQYF. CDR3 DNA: TGTGCCAGCAGCGCGATACCGGACGGCTCCTACGAGCAGTACTTC.

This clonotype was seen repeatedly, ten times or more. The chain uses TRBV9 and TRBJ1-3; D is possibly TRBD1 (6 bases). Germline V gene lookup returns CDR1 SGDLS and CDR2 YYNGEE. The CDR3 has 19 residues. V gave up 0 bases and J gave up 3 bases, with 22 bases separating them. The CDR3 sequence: CASSVGVRQAGFDGNTIYF. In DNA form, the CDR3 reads TGTGCCAGCAGCGTAGGCGTGCGACAGGCTGGGTTTGATGGAAACACCATATATTTT.

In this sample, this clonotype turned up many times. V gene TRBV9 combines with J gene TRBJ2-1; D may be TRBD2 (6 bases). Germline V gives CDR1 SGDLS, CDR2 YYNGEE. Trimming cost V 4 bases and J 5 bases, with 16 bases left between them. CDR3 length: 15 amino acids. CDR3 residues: CASSILEAGHNEQFF. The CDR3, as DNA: TGTGCCAGCAGCATCCTAGAGGCGGGGCACAATGAGCAGTTCTTC.

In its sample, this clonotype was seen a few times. The CDR3 is CASSVRQGAYEQYF. CDR3 sequence (DNA): TGTGCCAGCAGCGTCAGACAGGGCGCTTACGAGCAGTACTTC. The chain links TRBV9 to TRBJ2-7; TRBD1 aligns across 7 bases. CDR3 length: 14 residues. The germline gives CDR1 SGDLS, CDR2 YYNGEE. V lost 2 bases to trimming and J lost 4 bases; unmatched junction nucleotides: 6.

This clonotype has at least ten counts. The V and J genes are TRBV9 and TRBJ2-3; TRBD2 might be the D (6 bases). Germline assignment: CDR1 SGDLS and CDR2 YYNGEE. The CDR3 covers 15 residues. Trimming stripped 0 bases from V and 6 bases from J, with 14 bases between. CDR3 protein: CASSVAWEAFDTQYF. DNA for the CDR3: TGTGCCAGCAGCGTAGCTTGGGAGGCGTTTGATACGCAGTATTTT. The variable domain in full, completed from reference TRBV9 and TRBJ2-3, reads DSGVTQTPKHLITATGQRVTLRCSPRSGDLSVYWYQQSLDQGLQFLIQYYNGEERAKGNILERFSAQQFPDLHSELNLSSLELGDSALYFCASSVAWEAFDTQYFGPGTRLTVL.

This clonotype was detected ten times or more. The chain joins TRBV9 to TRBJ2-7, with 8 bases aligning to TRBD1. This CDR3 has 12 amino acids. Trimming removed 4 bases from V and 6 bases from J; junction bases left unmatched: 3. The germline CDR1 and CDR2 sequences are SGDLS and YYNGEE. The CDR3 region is CASSTTGGEQYF. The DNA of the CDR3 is TGTGCCAGCAGCACCACAGGGGGCGAGCAGTACTTC.

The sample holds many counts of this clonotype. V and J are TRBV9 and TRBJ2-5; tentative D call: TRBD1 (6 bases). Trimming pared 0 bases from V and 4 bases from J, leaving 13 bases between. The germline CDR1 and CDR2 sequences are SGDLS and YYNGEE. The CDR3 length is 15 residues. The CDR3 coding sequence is TGTGCCAGCAGCGTAGAAGGGACACCGCTAGAGACCCAGTACTTC. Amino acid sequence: CASSVEGTPLETQYF. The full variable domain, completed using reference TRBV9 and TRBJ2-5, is DSGVTQTPKHLITATGQRVTLRCSPRSGDLSVYWYQQSLDQGLQFLIQYYNGEERAKGNILERFSAQQFPDLHSELNLSSLELGDSALYFCASSVEGTPLETQYFGPGTRLLVL.

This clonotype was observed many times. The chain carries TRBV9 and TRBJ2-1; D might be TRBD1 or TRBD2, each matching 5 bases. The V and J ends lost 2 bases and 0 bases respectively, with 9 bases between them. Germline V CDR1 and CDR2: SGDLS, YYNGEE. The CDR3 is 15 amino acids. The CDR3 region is CASSVGPSSYNEQFF. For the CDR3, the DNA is TGTGCCAGCAGCGTGGGACCAAGCTCCTACAATGAGCAGTTCTTC.

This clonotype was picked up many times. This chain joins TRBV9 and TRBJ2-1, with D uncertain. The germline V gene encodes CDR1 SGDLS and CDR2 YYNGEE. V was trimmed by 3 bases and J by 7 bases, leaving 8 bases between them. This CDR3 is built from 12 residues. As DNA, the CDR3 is TGTGCCAGCAGCGAGACGACGAATGAGCAGTTCTTC. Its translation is CASSETTNEQFF.

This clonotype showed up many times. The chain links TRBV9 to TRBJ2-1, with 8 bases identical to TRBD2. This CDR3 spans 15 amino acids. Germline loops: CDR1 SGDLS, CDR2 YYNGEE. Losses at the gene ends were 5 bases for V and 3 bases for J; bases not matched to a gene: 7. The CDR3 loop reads CASRRTSGRYNEQFF. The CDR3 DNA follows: TGTGCCAGCAGGAGAACTAGCGGCCGCTACAATGAGCAGTTCTTC.

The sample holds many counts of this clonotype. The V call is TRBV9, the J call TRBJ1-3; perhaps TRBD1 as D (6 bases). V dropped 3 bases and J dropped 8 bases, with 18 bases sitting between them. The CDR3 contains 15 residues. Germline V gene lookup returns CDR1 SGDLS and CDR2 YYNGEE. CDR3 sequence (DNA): TGTGCCAGCAGCGCCCGGACAGTTCCCGTGGACACCATATATTTT. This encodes CASSARTVPVDTIYF.

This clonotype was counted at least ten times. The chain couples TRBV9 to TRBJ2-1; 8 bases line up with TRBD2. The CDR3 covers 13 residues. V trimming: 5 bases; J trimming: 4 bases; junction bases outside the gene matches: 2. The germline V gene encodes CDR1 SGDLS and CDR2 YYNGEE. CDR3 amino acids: CASRSGGYNEQFF. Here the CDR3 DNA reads TGTGCCAGCAGGAGCGGGGGATACAATGAGCAGTTCTTC.

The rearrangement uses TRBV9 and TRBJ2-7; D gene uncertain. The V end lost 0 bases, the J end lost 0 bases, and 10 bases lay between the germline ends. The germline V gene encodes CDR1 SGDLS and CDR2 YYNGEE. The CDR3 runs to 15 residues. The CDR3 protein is CASSVVGESSYEQYF. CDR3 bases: TGTGCCAGCAGCGTAGTAGGAGAATCCTCCTACGAGCAGTACTTC.

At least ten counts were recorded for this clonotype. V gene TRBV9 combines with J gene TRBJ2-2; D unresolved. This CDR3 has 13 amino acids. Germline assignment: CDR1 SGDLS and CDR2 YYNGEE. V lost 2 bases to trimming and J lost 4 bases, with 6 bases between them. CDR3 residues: CASSVSTTGELFF. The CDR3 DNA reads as TGTGCCAGCAGCGTTTCGACCACCGGGGAGCTGTTTTTT.

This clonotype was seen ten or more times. The CDR3 is CASSDDTRAQETQYF. CDR3 DNA sequence: TGTGCCAGCAGCGACGATACGAGAGCCCAAGAGACCCAGTACTTC. The chain carries TRBV9 and TRBJ2-5; D unclear. Germline V gene lookup returns CDR1 SGDLS and CDR2 YYNGEE. The CDR3 runs 15 residues. V was pared by 3 bases and J by 1 base, with 13 bases between. Full variable domain (outside the CDR3, taken from reference TRBV9 and TRBJ2-5): DSGVTQTPKHLITATGQRVTLRCSPRSGDLSVYWYQQSLDQGLQFLIQYYNGEERAKGNILERFSAQQFPDLHSELNLSSLELGDSALYFCASSDDTRAQETQYFGPGTRLLVL.

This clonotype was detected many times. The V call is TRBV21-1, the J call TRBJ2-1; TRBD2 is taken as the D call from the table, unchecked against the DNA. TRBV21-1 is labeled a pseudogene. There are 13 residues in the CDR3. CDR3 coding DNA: TGTGCCAGCCGGGGACTAGATTACAATGAGCAGTTCTTC. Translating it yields CASRGLDYNEQFF.

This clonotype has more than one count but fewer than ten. Here the CDR3 DNA reads TGTGCCAGCAGCGCCGGGCCCGGTAACACTGAAGCTTTCTTT. Its protein is CASSAGPGNTEAFF. This chain connects TRBV9 to TRBJ1-1; the D is unclear. Deletions cut 3 bases from V and 2 bases from J, with 11 bases between. CDR3 length: 14 amino acids. CDR1 is SGDLS and CDR2 is YYNGEE in the germline V gene.

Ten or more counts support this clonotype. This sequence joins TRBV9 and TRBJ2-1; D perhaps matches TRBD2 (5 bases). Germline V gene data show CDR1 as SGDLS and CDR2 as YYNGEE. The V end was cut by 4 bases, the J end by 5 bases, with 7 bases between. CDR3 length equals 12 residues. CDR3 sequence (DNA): TGTGCCAGCAGCCCCGGGGACAATGAGCAGTTCTTC. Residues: CASSPGDNEQFF.

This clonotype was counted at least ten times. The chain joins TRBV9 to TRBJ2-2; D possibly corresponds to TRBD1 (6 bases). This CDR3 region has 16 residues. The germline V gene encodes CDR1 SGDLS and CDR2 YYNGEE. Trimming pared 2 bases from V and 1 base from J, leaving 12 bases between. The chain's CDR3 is CASSVFVDRNTGELFF. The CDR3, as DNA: TGTGCCAGCAGCGTTTTCGTGGACAGGAACACCGGGGAGCTGTTTTTT.

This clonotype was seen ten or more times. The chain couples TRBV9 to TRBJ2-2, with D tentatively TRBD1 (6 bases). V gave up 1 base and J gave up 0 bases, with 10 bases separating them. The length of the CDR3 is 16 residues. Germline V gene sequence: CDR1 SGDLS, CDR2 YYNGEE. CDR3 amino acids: CASSVRGFANTGELFF. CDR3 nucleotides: TGTGCCAGCAGCGTAAGGGGGTTCGCGAACACCGGGGAGCTGTTTTTT.

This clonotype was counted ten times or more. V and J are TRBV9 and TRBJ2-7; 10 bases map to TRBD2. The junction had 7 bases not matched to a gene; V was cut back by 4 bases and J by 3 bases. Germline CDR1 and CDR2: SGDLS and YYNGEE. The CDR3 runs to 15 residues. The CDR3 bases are TGTGCCAGCAGCCCACGCGGACTAGCGGACTACGAGCAGTACTTC. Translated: CASSPRGLADYEQYF.

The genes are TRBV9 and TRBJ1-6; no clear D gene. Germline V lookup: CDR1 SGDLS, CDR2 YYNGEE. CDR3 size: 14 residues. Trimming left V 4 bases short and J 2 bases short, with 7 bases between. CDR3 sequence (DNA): TGTGCCAGCAGCCCGGGGACCTATAATTCACCCCTCCACTTT. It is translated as CASSPGTYNSPLHF.

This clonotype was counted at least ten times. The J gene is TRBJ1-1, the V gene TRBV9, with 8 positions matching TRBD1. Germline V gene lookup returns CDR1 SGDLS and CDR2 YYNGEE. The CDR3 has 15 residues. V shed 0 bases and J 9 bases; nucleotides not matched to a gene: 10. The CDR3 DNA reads TGTGCCAGCAGCGTAGCTCCACCCGGGACAGGAAAAGCTTTCTTT. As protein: CASSVAPPGTGKAFF.

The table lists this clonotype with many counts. CDR3 sequence: CASSGGQMNQPQHF. DNA for the CDR3: TGTGCCAGCAGCGGGGGACAGATGAATCAGCCCCAGCATTTT. This chain joins TRBV9 and TRBJ1-5; 7 positions match TRBD1. V shed 3 bases and J 4 bases; nucleotides not matched to a gene: 4. The V gene's germline CDR1 is SGDLS and CDR2 YYNGEE. This CDR3 contains 14 residues.

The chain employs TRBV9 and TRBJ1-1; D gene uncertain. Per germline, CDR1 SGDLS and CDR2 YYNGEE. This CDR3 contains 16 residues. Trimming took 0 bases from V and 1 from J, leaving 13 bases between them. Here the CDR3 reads CASSVGEIGGNTEAFF. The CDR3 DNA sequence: TGTGCCAGCAGCGTAGGAGAGATTGGAGGGAACACTGAAGCTTTCTTT.

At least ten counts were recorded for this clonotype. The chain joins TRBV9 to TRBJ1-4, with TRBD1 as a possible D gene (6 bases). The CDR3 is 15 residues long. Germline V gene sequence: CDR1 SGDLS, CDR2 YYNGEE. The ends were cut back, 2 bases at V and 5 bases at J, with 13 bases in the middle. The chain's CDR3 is CASSVSGQHNEKLFF. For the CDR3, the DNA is TGTGCCAGCAGCGTGAGTGGACAGCACAATGAAAAACTGTTTTTT.

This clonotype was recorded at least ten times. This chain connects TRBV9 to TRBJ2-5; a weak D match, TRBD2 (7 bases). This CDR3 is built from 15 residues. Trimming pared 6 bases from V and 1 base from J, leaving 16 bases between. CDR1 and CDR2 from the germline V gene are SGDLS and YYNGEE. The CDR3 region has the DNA TGTGCCAGCAATGTGGTCGGGGGGCGCCAAGAGACCCAGTACTTC. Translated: CASNVVGGRQETQYF.